Following are 20 T cell receptor beta chains from one sample sequenced in a study of identical twins. In TCRdb, the 5' RACE reads were re-called with MiXCR into one record per CDR3 protein. This sample has approximately 1.8 million distinct CDR3 sequences; about 31% occur once, and the top ten carry about 0.25%. The material sequenced was cord blood. The receptors come from a newborn girl in good health.

This chain connects TRBV6-1 to TRBJ1-2; 10 positions match TRBD1. This CDR3 comprises 15 residues. With 2 bases clipped from V and 6 bases from J, the junction kept 6 bases outside the gene matches. Germline assignment: CDR1 MNHNS and CDR2 SASEGT. The CDR3 DNA reads as TGTGCCAGCAGTGAAACATCGGGACAGGGGAATGGCTACACCTTC. Translated, it gives CASSETSGQGNGYTF.

This clonotype was observed a single time. The V call is TRBV4-1, the J call TRBJ1-4; D uncertain. The CDR3 has 13 residues. Germline-derived CDR1 and CDR2 are MGHRA and YSYEKL. V gave up 1 base and J gave up 7 bases, with 7 bases separating them. CDR3 region: CASSQGGIEKLFF. DNA of the CDR3: TGCGCCAGCAGCCAAGGGGGAATTGAAAAACTGTTTTTT.

This clonotype has only a few counts. The chain carries TRBV28 and TRBJ2-4; D uncertain. The DNA matches TRBJ2-7 better at its end, which makes the J call doubtful. This CDR3 contains 14 residues. Looked up from germline, CDR1 is MDHEN and CDR2 is SYDVKM. The chain's CDR3 is CASSFLVGSVEQYF. CDR3 bases: TGTGCCAGCAGTTTCTTGGTAGGGTCGGTCGAGCAGTACTTC.

About this clonotype: This may be a read error, as it is one base from a much larger clone. The rearrangement uses TRBV14 and TRBJ2-5; 9 bases are a match to TRBD2. The V gene's germline CDR1 is SGHDN and CDR2 FVKESK. Losses at the gene ends were 0 bases for V and 11 bases for J; bases not matched to a gene: 13. The CDR3 is 16 amino acids. Written as DNA, the CDR3 is TGTGCCAGCAGCCAAGAACTCGGACTAGCGTACAATGAGCAGTACTTC. Its translation: CASSQELGLAYNEQYF.

This clonotype has a handful of counts. This CDR3 is CSASPTGGSYNEQYF. The CDR3 nucleotides read TGCAGTGCTAGTCCGACAGGGGGCTCCTACAATGAGCAGTACTTC. This chain links TRBV20-1 with TRBJ2-1; 10 nucleotides line up with TRBD1. The J call is uncertain, as TRBJ2-7 better fits the DNA end. This CDR3 spans 15 amino acids. From germline, CDR1 is DFQATT and CDR2 SNEGSKA (reference sequence).

This chain joins TRBV7-6 and TRBJ2-7; D remains ambiguous. The CDR3 spans 16 residues. Germline CDR1 is SGHVS and CDR2 is FNYEAQ. V dropped 5 bases and J dropped 4 bases, with 21 bases sitting between them. CDR3 in DNA: TGTGCCAGCAGCGGCTCCCCAGGCGGACGCCATTACGAGCAGTACTTC. This codes for CASSGSPGGRHYEQYF.

The CDR3 DNA sequence: TGCAGTGCTAGAGTCCCCCCAAGTGGACCCCTCCACTTT. Its protein is CSARVPPSGPLHF. The rearrangement joins TRBV20-1 to TRBJ1-6; D uncertain. Germline values: CDR1 DFQATT, CDR2 SNEGSKA (reference sequence). The CDR3 covers 13 residues. V lost 1 base to trimming and J lost 12 bases, with 13 bases between them.

In its sample, this clonotype was seen a few times. The V and J genes are TRBV11-2 and TRBJ2-7, with D perhaps assigned TRBD1 or TRBD2 (5 bases each). The CDR3 runs 11 residues. Per germline, CDR1 SGHAT and CDR2 FQNNGV. V shed 5 bases and J shed 10 bases, with 12 bases lying between them. CDR3 bases: TGTGCCAGCAGCGACCGGGACGCCCAGTACTTC. This translates into CASSDRDAQYF. The full variable domain, with the rest looked up from reference TRBV11-2 and TRBJ2-7, is EAGVAQSPRYKIIEKRQSVAFWCNPISGHATLYWYQQILGQGPKLLIQFQNNGVVDDSQLPKDRFSAERLKGVDSTLKIQPAKLEDSAVYLCASSDRDAQYFGPGTRLTVT.

A note on this clonotype: This may be a read error, as it is one base from a much larger clone. This chain uses TRBV5-1 with TRBJ2-2; 9 bases line up with TRBD1. The CDR3 consists of 15 residues. Germline CDR1 reads SGHRS; CDR2 reads YFSETQ. The CDR3 region has the DNA TGCACCAGCAGCTTGGGACAGGGGAACACCGGGGAGCTGTTTTTT. Translation: CTSSLGQGNTGELFF.

As to this clonotype: A much larger clone differs from this one at a single base, so this may be a read error. The V and J genes are TRBV28 and TRBJ2-7; 7 bases map to TRBD1. The V gene's germline CDR1 is MDHEN and CDR2 SYDVKM. The CDR3 covers 14 residues. V was clipped by 0 bases and J by 5 bases; unmatched bases: 4. DNA of the CDR3: TGTGCCAGCAGTTTATGGGGACAGACCCACGAGCAGTACTTC. It is translated as CASSLWGQTHEQYF.

This CDR3 is CASSPPGTRNTGELFF. In DNA, the CDR3 is TGTGCCAGCAGCCCACCGGGGACTCGAAACACCGGGGAGCTGTTTTTT. This sequence joins TRBV3-1 and TRBJ2-2, with D tentatively TRBD2 (6 bases). The CDR3 length is 16 residues. The V end was cut by 4 bases, the J end by 2 bases, with 14 bases between. CDR1 and CDR2 from the germline V gene are LGHDT and YNNKEL (reference sequence). Looking up the rest from reference TRBV3-1 and TRBJ2-2 gives the full variable domain: DTAVSQTPKYLVTQMGNDKSIKCEQNLGHDTMYWYKQDSKKFLKIMFSYNNKELIINETVPNRFSPKSPDKAHLNLHINSLELGDSAVYFCASSPPGTRNTGELFFGEGSRLTVL.

Comment on this clonotype: The junction differs from germline at one of its ends, possibly a read error. The CDR3, as DNA: TGTGCCGGCAGCTTGGAAGCAGGAAACAACTATGGCTACACCTTC. Translation gives CAGSLEAGNNYGYTF. V gene TRBV5-5 combines with J gene TRBJ1-2; D gene unclear. Germline assignment: CDR1 SGHKS and CDR2 YYEKEE (reference sequence). This CDR3 contains 15 residues.

The rearrangement links TRBV6-5 to TRBJ1-3, with unresolved D. From germline, CDR1 is MNHEY and CDR2 SVGAGI. The CDR3 is 14 residues long. V dropped 8 bases and J dropped 6 bases, with 17 bases sitting between them. CDR3 in DNA: TGTGCCAGCGGAGGAGGGTCCTCGGCAAACACCATATATTTT. Amino acid sequence: CASGGGSSANTIYF.

The table lists this clonotype with a few counts. V usage is TRBV4-1 and J usage is TRBJ1-3, with D unclear. V lost 4 bases, J lost 4 bases, and 8 bases lay in between. This CDR3 is 13 amino acids long. The V gene's germline CDR1 is MGHRA and CDR2 YSYEKL. The DNA of the CDR3 is TGCGCCAGCAGCCCGGGGTTGGGAAACACCATATATTTT. Its protein product is CASSPGLGNTIYF.

This clonotype was observed a handful of times. The CDR3 spells CARRRGVRPNEQFF. The CDR3 DNA is TGTGCCCGAAGAAGGGGGGTCCGGCCCAATGAGCAGTTCTTC. The chain combines TRBV19 with TRBJ2-1, with D tentatively TRBD1 or TRBD2 (6 bases each). Per germline, CDR1 LNHDA and CDR2 SQIVND (reference sequence). Trimming took 11 bases from V and 6 from J, leaving 20 bases between them. There are 14 residues in the CDR3.

This clonotype showed up just a few times. V and J are TRBV12-3 or TRBV12-4 and TRBJ2-7; D perhaps matches TRBD2 (6 bases). This CDR3 contains 12 residues. Trimming took 5 bases from V and 9 from J, leaving 14 bases between them. The CDR3 region has the DNA TGTGCCAGCAGTACAAACGTGGGAGGGCAGTACTTC. Its protein is CASSTNVGGQYF.

This clonotype was observed a few times. The rearrangement links TRBV24-1 to TRBJ2-6; a weak D match, TRBD1 (5 bases). Germline lookup yields CDR1 KGHDR and CDR2 SFDVKD. V was shortened by 2 bases and J by 2 bases, with 6 bases between the two germline ends. This CDR3 is 15 amino acids long. The CDR3: CATSDWGAGANVLTF. The CDR3 DNA reads TGTGCCACCAGTGATTGGGGCGCTGGGGCCAACGTCCTGACTTTC.

V and J are TRBV5-4 and TRBJ2-5, with D unclear. This CDR3 spans 14 amino acids. Deletions cut 2 bases from V and 2 bases from J, with 10 bases between. CDR1 and CDR2 from the germline V gene are SGHNT and YYREEE (reference sequence). The CDR3 DNA is TGTGCCAGCAGCTTTGTCCCAAGACAAGAGACCCAGTACTTC. Amino acids: CASSFVPRQETQYF.

This clonotype turned up a few times. The CDR3 region is CASSYTSGRATDTQYF. The CDR3 coding sequence is TGCGCCAGCAGTTACACTAGCGGGAGAGCCACAGATACGCAGTATTTT. J is TRBJ2-3 and V is TRBV10-2, with 11 nucleotides matching TRBD2. After removal of 5 bases from V and 2 bases from J, the junction contained 6 bases not matched to a gene. CDR3 length: 16 amino acids. Per germline, CDR1 WSHSY and CDR2 SAAADI.

This clonotype came up once. V usage is TRBV4-1 and J usage is TRBJ1-5, with D maybe TRBD1 (5 bases). Deletions cut 1 base from V and 1 base from J, with 20 bases between. Germline V gene sequence: CDR1 MGHRA, CDR2 YSYEKL. This CDR3 region has 19 residues. CDR3 sequence: CASSQVPGTGASSNQPQHF. Here the CDR3 DNA reads TGCGCCAGCAGCCAAGTCCCCGGGACCGGAGCTTCGAGCAATCAGCCCCAGCATTTT.